This T cell receptor beta chain was obtained from a study of T cell changes during pregnancy in multiple sclerosis. The length of the CDR3 is 14 residues. Germline lookup yields CDR1 LNHDA and CDR2 SQIVND (reference sequence). V was pared by 4 bases and J by 7 bases, with 7 bases of the junction left unmatched. Sequencing used immunoSEQ multiplex PCR; TCRdb keeps in-frame clones, though not all of them. The sample has tens of thousands of clones; roughly 88% are singletons. This chain joins TRBV19 and TRBJ2-7; 10 bases fit TRBD1. The material sequenced was peripheral blood, taken in the second trimester of pregnancy. This TCR derives from a female donor in good health, enrolled as a control in a pregnancy study. CDR3 DNA sequence: TGTGCCAGTAGTACCCGACAGGGGGCGAGAGAGCAGTACTTC. It encodes CASSTRQGAREQYF.